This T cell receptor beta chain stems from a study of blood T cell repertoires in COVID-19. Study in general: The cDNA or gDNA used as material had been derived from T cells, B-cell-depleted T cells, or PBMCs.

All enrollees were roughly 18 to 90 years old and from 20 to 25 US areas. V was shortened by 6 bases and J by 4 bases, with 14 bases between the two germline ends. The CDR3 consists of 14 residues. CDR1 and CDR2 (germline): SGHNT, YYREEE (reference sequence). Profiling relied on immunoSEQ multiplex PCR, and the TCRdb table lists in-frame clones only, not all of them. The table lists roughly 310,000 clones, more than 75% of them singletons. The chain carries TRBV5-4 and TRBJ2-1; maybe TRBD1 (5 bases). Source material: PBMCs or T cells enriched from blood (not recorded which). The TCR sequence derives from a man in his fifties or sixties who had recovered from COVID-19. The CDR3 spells CASTIRGRYNEQFF. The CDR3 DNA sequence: TGTGCCAGCACCATAAGGGGCCGGTACAATGAGCAGTTCTTC.